Listed here is a single T cell receptor (beta chain). V shed 7 bases and J shed 4 bases, with 8 bases lying between them. The germline V gene encodes CDR1 MNHEY and CDR2 SVGAGI. The CDR3 is made up of 11 amino acids. This sample is part of a study of T cell changes during pregnancy in multiple sclerosis. The data were produced by immunoSEQ multiplex PCR, yet TCRdb's version contains in-frame clones alone and is incomplete. The sample lists under 70,000 clones, around 93% occurring once. The chain is built from TRBV6-5 and TRBJ2-7; D not certain. The sample was CD4+ T cells from peripheral blood mononuclear cells, taken after pregnancy. The clonotype comes from a female donor with multiple sclerosis, enrolled in a pregnancy study. In nucleotides, the CDR3 is TGTGCCAGCACCCACAAGTACGAGCAGTACTTC. Protein product: CASTHKYEQYF.